Sequencing of this T cell receptor beta chain was carried out in a study of early T cells in non-severe SARS-CoV-2 infection. Study at large: Sequenced material consisted of bulk RNA (from unsorted whole blood), and chains were unpaired.

Points from the study as a whole: VDJdb matches were skewed toward anti-spike CD8 T cell responses.

The CDR3 contains 19 residues. Germline CDR1 is MNHEY and CDR2 is SMNVEV (reference sequence). Trimming at V came to 2 bases and at J to 7 bases, leaving 13 bases not matched to a gene. Unique molecular identifiers were added to individual cDNA molecules. TCRdb used MiXCR to reprocess the 5' RACE reads, holding one entry per CDR3 protein. This table has some 57,000 distinct CDR3 sequences, around 5.6% appearing once. This clonotype was seen at least ten times. What it binds is unknown. The chain has TRBV27 and TRBJ2-1; 14 positions match TRBD2. This clonotype was obtained from an adult who was a healthcare worker with PCR-confirmed SARS-CoV-2 infection or an uninfected control (not recorded which). The sequenced material came from whole blood. CDR3 protein: CASSLTTGLAGVFRNEQFF. The CDR3 DNA follows: TGTGCCAGCAGTTTAACCACGGGACTAGCGGGAGTTTTCAGGAATGAGCAGTTCTTC.